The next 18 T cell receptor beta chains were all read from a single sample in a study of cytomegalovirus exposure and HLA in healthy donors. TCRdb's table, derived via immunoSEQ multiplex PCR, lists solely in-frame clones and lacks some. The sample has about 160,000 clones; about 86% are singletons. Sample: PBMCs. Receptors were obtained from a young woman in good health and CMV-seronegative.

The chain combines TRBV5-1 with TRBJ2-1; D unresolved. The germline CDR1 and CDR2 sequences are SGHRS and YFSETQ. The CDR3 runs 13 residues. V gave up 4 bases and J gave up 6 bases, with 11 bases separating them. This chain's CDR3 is CASSVSLRNEQFF. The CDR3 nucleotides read TGCGCCAGCAGCGTGAGTCTCCGCAATGAGCAGTTCTTC.

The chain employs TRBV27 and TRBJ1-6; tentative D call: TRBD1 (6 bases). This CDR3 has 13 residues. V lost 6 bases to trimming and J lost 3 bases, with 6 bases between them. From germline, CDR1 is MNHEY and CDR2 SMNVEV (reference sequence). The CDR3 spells CASRTGYNSPLHF. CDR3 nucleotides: TGTGCCAGCAGGACAGGCTATAATTCACCCCTCCACTTT.

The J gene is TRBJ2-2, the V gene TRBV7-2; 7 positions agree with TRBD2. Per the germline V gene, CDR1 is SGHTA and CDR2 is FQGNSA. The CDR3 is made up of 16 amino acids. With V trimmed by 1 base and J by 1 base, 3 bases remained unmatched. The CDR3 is CASSLEPGGNTGELFF. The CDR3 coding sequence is TGTGCCAGCAGCTTAGAGCCGGGAGGGAACACCGGGGAGCTGTTTTTT.

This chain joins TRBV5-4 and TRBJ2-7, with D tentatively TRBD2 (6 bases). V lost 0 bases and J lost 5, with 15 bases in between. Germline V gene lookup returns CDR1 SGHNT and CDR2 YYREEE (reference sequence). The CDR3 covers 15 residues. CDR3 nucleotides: TGTGCCAGCAGCTTGGAGGAGGGCGTAAGGAACGAGCAGTACTTC. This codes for CASSLEEGVRNEQYF.

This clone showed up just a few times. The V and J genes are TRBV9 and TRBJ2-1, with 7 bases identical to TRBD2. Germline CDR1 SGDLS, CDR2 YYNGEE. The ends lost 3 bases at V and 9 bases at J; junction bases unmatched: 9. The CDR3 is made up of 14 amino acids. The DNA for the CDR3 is TGTGCCAGCAGCGGACGACTAGCTTCGGGTGAGCAGTTCTTC. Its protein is CASSGRLASGEQFF.

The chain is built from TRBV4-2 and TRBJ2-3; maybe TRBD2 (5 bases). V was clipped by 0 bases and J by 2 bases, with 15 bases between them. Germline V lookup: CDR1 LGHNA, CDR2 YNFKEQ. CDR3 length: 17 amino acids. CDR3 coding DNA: TGTGCCAGCAGCCAAGATCCGGGAACACGGGCCACAGATACGCAGTATTTT. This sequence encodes CASSQDPGTRATDTQYF.

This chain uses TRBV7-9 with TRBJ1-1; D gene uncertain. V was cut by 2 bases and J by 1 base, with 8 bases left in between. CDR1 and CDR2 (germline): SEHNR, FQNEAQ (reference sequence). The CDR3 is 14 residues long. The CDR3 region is CASSLRAGNTEAFF. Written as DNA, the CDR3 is TGTGCCAGCAGCTTAAGAGCCGGGAACACTGAAGCTTTCTTT.

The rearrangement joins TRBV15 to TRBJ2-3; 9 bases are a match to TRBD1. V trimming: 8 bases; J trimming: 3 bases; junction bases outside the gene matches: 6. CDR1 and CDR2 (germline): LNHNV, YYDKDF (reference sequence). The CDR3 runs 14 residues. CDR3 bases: TGTGCCACCGCCGGGACAGGGAGGACAGATACGCAGTATTTT. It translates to CATAGTGRTDTQYF.

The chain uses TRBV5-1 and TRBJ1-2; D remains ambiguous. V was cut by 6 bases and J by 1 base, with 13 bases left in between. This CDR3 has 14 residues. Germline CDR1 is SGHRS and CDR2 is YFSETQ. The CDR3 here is CASTMDSLNYGYTF. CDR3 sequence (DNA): TGCGCCAGCACCATGGACTCACTTAACTATGGCTACACCTTC.

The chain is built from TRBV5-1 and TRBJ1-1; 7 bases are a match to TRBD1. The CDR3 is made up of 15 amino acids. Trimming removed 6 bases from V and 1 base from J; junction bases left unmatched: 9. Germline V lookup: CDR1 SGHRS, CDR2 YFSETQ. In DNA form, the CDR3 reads TGCGCCAGCAACCGAGGGGGACAGTCGAACACTGAAGCTTTCTTT. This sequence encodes CASNRGGQSNTEAFF.

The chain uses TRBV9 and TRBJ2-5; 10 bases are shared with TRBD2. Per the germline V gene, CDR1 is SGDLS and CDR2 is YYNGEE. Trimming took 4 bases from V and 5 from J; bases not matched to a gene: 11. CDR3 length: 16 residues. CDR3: CASSPQPLAGAETQYF. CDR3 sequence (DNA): TGTGCCAGCAGCCCCCAACCCCTAGCGGGAGCGGAGACCCAGTACTTC.

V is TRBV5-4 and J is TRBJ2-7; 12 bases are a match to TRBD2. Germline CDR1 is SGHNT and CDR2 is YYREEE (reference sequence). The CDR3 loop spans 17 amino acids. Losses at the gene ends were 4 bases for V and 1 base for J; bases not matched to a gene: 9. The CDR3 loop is CASSARTSGMRSYEQYF. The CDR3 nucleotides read TGTGCCAGCAGCGCGAGGACTAGCGGGATGAGATCCTACGAGCAGTACTTC.

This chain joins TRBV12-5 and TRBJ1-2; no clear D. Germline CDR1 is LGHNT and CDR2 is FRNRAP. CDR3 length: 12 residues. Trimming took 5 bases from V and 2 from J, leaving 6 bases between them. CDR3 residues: CASGPGNYGYTF. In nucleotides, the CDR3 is TGTGCTAGTGGTCCGGGGAACTATGGCTACACCTTC.

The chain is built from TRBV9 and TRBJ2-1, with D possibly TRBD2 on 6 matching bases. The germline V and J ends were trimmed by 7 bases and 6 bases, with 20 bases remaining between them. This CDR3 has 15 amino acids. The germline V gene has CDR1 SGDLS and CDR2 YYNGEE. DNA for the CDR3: TGTGCCAGCTCTAGGGTAGCTAGCGAGACCAATGAGCAGTTCTTC. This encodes CASSRVASETNEQFF.

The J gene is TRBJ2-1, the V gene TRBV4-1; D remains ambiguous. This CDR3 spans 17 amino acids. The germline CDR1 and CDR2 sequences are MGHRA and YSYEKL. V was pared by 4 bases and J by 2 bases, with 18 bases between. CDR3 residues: CASSPGQLKIPYNEQFF. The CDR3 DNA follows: TGCGCCAGCAGCCCGGGTCAACTCAAAATACCCTACAATGAGCAGTTCTTC.

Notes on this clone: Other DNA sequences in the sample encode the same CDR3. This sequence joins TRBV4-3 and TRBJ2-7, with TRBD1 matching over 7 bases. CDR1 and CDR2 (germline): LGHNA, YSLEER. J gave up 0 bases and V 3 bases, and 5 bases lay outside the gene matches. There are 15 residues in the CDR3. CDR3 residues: CASSQNWDSSYEQYF. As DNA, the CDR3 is TGCGCCAGCAGCCAGAACTGGGACAGCTCCTACGAGCAGTACTTC.

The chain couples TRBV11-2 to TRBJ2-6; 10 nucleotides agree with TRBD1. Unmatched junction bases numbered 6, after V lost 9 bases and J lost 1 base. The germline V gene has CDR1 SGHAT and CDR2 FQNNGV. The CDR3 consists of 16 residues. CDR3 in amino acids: CARGGQGISGANVLTF. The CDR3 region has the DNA TGTGCCAGAGGGGGACAGGGGATTTCTGGGGCCAACGTCCTGACTTTC.

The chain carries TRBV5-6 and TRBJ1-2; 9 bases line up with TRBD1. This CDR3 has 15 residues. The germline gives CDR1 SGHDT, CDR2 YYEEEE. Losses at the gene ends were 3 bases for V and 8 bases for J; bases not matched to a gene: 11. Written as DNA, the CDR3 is TGTGCCAGCAGCTCAACAGGGGGCGTCTCCTGGGGCTACACCTTC. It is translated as CASSSTGGVSWGYTF.